These T cell receptor beta chains were read from a single sample in a study of shared clonotypes between healthy human individuals. Libraries were prepared by immunoSEQ multiplex PCR; TCRdb keeps only in-frame clonotypes and omits some of them. The sample holds around 1.9 million clones; just under 95% are singletons and the top ten take less than 2%. The sample comprised naive CD8+ T cells from PBMCs. The receptors were gathered from a man aged 18 to 29 in good health. Some clones in this sample may be carry-over from other donors' samples. Each CDR3 is given with its conserved first and last residue. The D gene is left open where the match is weak.

D: TRBD1; V: TRBV19; J: TRBJ1-1; CDR3: CASNTGGTEAFF
D: TRBD2; V: TRBV2; J: TRBJ2-1; CDR3: CASSEHGAGGANEQFF
D: TRBD2; V: TRBV7-3; J: TRBJ2-1; CDR3: CASSPSLASGRSDEQFF
D: -; V: TRBV11-2; J: TRBJ2-1; CDR3: CASSSRRVNHNEQFF
D: TRBD2; V: TRBV7-9; J: TRBJ2-7; CDR3: CASSLASGSSYEQYF
D: -; V: TRBV27; J: TRBJ2-3; CDR3: CARGGGFTDTQYF
D: -; V: TRBV7-9; J: TRBJ2-7; CDR3: CASPLGTDPYEQYF
D: -; V: TRBV27; J: TRBJ2-1; CDR3: CASSLGPRVEQFF
D: -; V: TRBV19; J: TRBJ2-7; CDR3: CASRPAGHSYEQYF
D: -; V: TRBV29-1; J: TRBJ2-1; CDR3: CSVERGSYNEQFF
D: TRBD1; V: TRBV27; J: TRBJ2-1; CDR3: CASSFLRTGYNEQFF
D: TRBD2; V: TRBV7-9; J: TRBJ2-1; CDR3: CASSAGDREQFF
D: TRBD1; V: TRBV4-1; J: TRBJ2-1; CDR3: CASSPRGLYNEQFF
D: TRBD1; V: TRBV27; J: TRBJ1-3; CDR3: CASSTRQGHSGNTIYF
D: -; V: TRBV9; J: TRBJ1-2; CDR3: CASSVESELYGYTF
D: -; V: TRBV9; J: TRBJ1-2; CDR3: CASSVRGTAYGYTF
D: -; V: TRBV7-8; J: TRBJ2-7; CDR3: CASSPRFQGITYEQYF
D: -; V: TRBV29-1; J: TRBJ1-5; CDR3: CSVEAGGNQPQHF
D: -; V: TRBV4-2; J: -; CDR3: CASSQIDSGTYEQYF
D: TRBD2; V: TRBV28; J: TRBJ2-3; CDR3: CASSYVGWAGGGTDTQYF
D: TRBD2; V: TRBV4-3; J: TRBJ2-3; CDR3: CASSQESSALADTDTQYF
D: -; V: TRBV7-2; J: TRBJ2-7; CDR3: CASSLEEWREGSYEQYF